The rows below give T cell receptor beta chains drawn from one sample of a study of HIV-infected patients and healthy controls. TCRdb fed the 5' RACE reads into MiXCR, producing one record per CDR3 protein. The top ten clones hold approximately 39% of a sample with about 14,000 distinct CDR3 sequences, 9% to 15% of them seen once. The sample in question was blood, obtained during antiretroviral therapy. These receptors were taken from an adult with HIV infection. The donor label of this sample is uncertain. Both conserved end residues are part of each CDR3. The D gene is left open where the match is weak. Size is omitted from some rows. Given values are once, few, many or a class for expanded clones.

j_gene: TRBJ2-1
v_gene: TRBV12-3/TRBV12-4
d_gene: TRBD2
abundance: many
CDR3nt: TGTGCCAGCAGTCCCATGCGGGAGTCCCCAGGGCAGTTCTTC
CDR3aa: CASSPMRESPGQFF

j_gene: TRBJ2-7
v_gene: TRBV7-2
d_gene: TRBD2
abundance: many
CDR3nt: TGTGCCAGCAGCTTAGCGGGACTAGCGGTAACCTACGAGCAGTACTTC
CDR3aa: CASSLAGLAVTYEQYF

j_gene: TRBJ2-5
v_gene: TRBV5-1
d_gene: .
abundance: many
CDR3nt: TGCGCCAGCAGCTTGGGCGGGACAGTCAGAGGAGAGACCCAGTACTTC
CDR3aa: CASSLGGTVRGETQYF

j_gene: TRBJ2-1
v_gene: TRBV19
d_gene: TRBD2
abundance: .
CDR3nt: TGTGCCAGTAGTATCGGCCCCGGACTAGCAGGGCAGTTCTTC
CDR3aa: CASSIGPGLAGQFF

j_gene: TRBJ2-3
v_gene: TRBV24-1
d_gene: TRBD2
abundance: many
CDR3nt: TGTGCCACCAGTGACCCACTAGCGCTCACAGATACGCAGTATTTT
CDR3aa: CATSDPLALTDTQYF

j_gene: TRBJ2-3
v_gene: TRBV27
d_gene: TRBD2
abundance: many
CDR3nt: TGTGCCAGCAGTCGGTCACAAGTAGCGGGGGCCATAGATACGCAGTATTTT
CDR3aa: CASSRSQVAGAIDTQYF

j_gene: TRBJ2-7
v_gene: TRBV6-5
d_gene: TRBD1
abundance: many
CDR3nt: TGTGCCAGCAGTTCCTCCGGACAGGGGTTTTCTTTCGAGCAGTACTTC
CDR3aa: CASSSSGQGFSFEQYF

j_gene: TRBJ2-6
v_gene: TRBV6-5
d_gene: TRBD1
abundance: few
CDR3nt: TGTGCCAGCACCCGGGACAGTCTTTCTGGGGCCAACGTCCTGACTTTC
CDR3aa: CASTRDSLSGANVLTF

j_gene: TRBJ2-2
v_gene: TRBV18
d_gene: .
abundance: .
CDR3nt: TGTGCCAGCTCACTTCGACAGACGAACACCGGGGAGCTGTTTTTT
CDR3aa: CASSLRQTNTGELFF

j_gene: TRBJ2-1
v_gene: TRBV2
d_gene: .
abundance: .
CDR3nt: TGTGCCAGCAGGGGGCTTACGGGCTCCTACAATGAGCAGTTCTTC
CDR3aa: CASRGLTGSYNEQFF

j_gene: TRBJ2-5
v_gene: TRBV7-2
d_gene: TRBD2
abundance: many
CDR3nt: TGTGCCAGCAGCTTCGGGACTAGCGGGAGGGATGAGACCCAGTACTTC
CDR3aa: CASSFGTSGRDETQYF

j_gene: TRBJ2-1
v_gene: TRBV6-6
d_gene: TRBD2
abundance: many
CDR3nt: TGTGCCAGCAGTTCCGAACTAGCGGGGGGCGTCGATGAGCAGTTCTTC
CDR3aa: CASSSELAGGVDEQFF

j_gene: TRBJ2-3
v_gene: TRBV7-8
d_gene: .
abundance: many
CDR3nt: TGTGCCAGCAGCTCCAACAGGGCGGGCACAGATACGCAGTATTTT
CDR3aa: CASSSNRAGTDTQYF

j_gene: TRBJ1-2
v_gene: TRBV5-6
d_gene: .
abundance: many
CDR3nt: TGTGCCAGCGCGGGCAGTGAGAACTATGGCTACACCTTC
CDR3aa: CASAGSENYGYTF

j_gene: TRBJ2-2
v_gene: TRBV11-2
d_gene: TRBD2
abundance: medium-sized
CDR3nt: TGTGCCAGCAGCCTCACCCCACGCGGGAGGGCCCCCGGGGAGCTGTTTTTT
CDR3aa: CASSLTPRGRAPGELFF

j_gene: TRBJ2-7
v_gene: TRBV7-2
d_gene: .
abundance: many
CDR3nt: TGTGCCAGCAGCCGACGTGGGGGGCAGGAGCAGTACTTC
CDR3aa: CASSRRGGQEQYF

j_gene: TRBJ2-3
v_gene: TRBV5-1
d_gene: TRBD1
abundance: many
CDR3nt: TGCGCCAGCAGCCTAGGACAGGTCAGCACAGATACGCAGTATTTT
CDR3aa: CASSLGQVSTDTQYF

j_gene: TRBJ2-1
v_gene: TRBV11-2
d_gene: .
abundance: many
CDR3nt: TGTGCCAGCAGCTTGGGGGGCCCTTCTAACAATGAGCAGTTCTTC
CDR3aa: CASSLGGPSNNEQFF

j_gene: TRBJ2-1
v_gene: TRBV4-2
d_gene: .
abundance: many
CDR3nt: TGTGCCAGCAGCCAAGAATCGGCGGGTAATGAGCAGTTCTTC
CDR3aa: CASSQESAGNEQFF

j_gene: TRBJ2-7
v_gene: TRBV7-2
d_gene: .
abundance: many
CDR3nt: TGTGCCAGCAGCTTAATCGTGGGGGGGGCGAGCTCCTACGAGCAGTACTTC
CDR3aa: CASSLIVGGASSYEQYF